The sequence of this TCR beta chain was determined in a study of cytomegalovirus exposure and HLA in healthy donors. Overall study findings and caveats: Certain indistinguishable V segments, among them TRBV6-2 and TRBV6-3, were excluded. Among donors in an Asian-associated ancestry cluster, a later analysis reportedly found fewer N-insertions than the approximately 700-donor mean. Immune exposure was documented only through CMV serostatus.

V lost 4 bases and J lost 4; bases outside the gene matches: 8. Germline CDR1 is LGHNA and CDR2 is YSLEER. CDR3 length: 15 amino acids. In the case of this clone: What it binds is not known.

PCR was performed using 60 Vbeta and 13 Jbeta primers. The table came from immunoSEQ multiplex PCR; TCRdb's copy has only in-frame clones and leaves some out. The repertoire consists of 200,000 to 250,000 clones, with around 89% occurring once and the leading ten covering 1%. Sample: PBMCs. This chain uses TRBV4-3 with TRBJ2-5; 8 bases fit TRBD1. The TCR sequence derives from a woman aged 18-35 years in good health and CMV-seronegative. The DNA for the CDR3 is TGCGCCAGCAGCCGCCTAACAGGGGGTCGAGAGACCCAGTACTTC. It encodes CASSRLTGGRETQYF.